This T cell receptor beta chain is drawn from a study of tumor-infiltrating lymphocytes in primary liver carcinoma. Turning to the study itself: The patients comprised men and women between the ages of 30 and 69 years. About 3.65 to 7.5 million productive TCRbeta reads were obtained from the samples, with similar numbers across tissue types. General study results and limits: The overlap of tumor-adjacent and tumor-blood pairs was smaller than that of tumor region pairs.

Germline DNA was extracted alongside blood RNA, which was obtained from unsorted whole blood. Before the surgical procedure, approximately 3.6 milliliters of peripheral blood were collected. A primer matching the constant region was used to make TCR beta cDNA from approximately 500 ng of total RNA. ARM-PCR, slightly modified, supplied the TCR beta libraries through three nested multiplex PCR rounds. It was with TRBV1-TRBV30 forward primers and a C-beta reverse primer that the first two PCR rounds were run, at 10 to 11 cycles each. TCRdb recomputed calls from the multiplex PCR reads with MiXCR, one row per CDR3 protein. The sample consists of 150,000 to 200,000 distinct CDR3 sequences, about 60% of them appearing once. This clonotype was picked up many times. No antigen is known for it. The CDR3 runs to 12 residues. Trimming stripped 6 bases from V and 3 bases from J, with 7 bases between. Germline CDR1 is MNHNY and CDR2 is SVGAGI (reference sequence).

This TCR was sampled from a man between 35 and 55 years old with primary liver carcinoma and hepatitis B virus infection. Sequencing was carried out using peripheral blood. The chain joins TRBV6-6 to TRBJ2-3; D unclear. The CDR3 DNA is TGTGCCAGCAGCTTAGGGACAGATACGCAGTATTTT. It encodes CASSLGTDTQYF.